The clone carrying this TCR beta chain has at least ten counts. Its specificity is not known. Healthy Caucasians made up all donors. TCRdb called the 5' RACE reads again in MiXCR, with one record for every CDR3 protein. The data contain some 1,700,000 distinct CDR3 sequences, roughly a third of them singletons. These data are taken from a study of identical twins. Study findings and constraints: Out-of-frame alpha sequences shared by twins showed excess low generation probability. The degree of excess twin sharing was weaker in beta out-of-frame sequences.

Trimming removed 0 bases at V and 1 base at J, with 4 bases between. Germline assignment: CDR1 LGHNA and CDR2 YNFKEQ. CDR3 length: 14 residues. The receptor's source is a newborn girl in good health. Specimen: cord blood. This chain links TRBV4-2 with TRBJ1-5; D gene uncertain. The CDR3 is CASSQDGSNQPQHF. CDR3 nucleotide sequence: TGTGCCAGCAGCCAAGATGGGAGCAATCAGCCCCAGCATTTT.